A selection of T cell receptor beta chains follows, all from one sample in a study of blood T cell repertoires in COVID-19. Sequencing used immunoSEQ multiplex PCR; TCRdb keeps in-frame clones, though not all of them. The sample consists of nearly 400,000 clones, just under 90% of them appearing once. Specimen: PBMCs or T cells enriched from blood (not recorded which). The receptors stem from a woman aged 30 to 39 who had recovered from COVID-19. CDR3s include the opening cysteine and the closing phenylalanine or tryptophan. A D gene is named only where the DNA matches it firmly. Part of the rows lack a size; the others show once, few, many or a class for expanded clones.

j_gene: TRBJ2-5; d_gene: NA; v_gene: TRBV5-1; abundance: NA; CDR3aa: CASSFGTTNPFQETQYF; CDR3nt: TGCGCCAGCAGCTTCGGGACAACAAATCCATTCCAAGAGACCCAGTACTTC
j_gene: TRBJ1-6; d_gene: TRBD1; v_gene: TRBV7-2; abundance: once; CDR3aa: CASSPKGARNSPLHF; CDR3nt: TGTGCCAGCAGCCCGAAGGGGGCGCGGAATTCACCCCTCCACTTT
j_gene: TRBJ2-3; d_gene: NA; v_gene: TRBV7-3; abundance: NA; CDR3aa: CASSLLGSTDTQYF; CDR3nt: TGTGCCAGCAGCTTATTGGGCAGCACAGATACGCAGTATTTT
j_gene: TRBJ2-1; d_gene: TRBD2; v_gene: TRBV9; abundance: NA; CDR3aa: CASSVVGVAGGGNEQFF; CDR3nt: TGTGCCAGCAGCGTAGTGGGGGTGGCGGGAGGAGGCAATGAGCAGTTCTTC
j_gene: TRBJ2-1; d_gene: NA; v_gene: TRBV7-2; abundance: NA; CDR3aa: CASSERSGSYNEQFF; CDR3nt: TGTGCCAGCAGCGAACGGAGCGGGTCCTACAATGAGCAGTTCTTC
j_gene: TRBJ1-2; d_gene: TRBD1; v_gene: TRBV28; abundance: NA; CDR3aa: CASSQDRADPYGYTF; CDR3nt: TGTGCCAGCAGCCAGGACAGGGCCGACCCCTATGGCTACACCTTC
j_gene: TRBJ2-3; d_gene: NA; v_gene: TRBV5-1; abundance: NA; CDR3aa: CASSPLGQPTDTQYF; CDR3nt: TGCGCCAGCAGCCCCCTAGGACAGCCCACAGATACGCAGTATTTT
j_gene: TRBJ2-7; d_gene: TRBD1; v_gene: TRBV15; abundance: NA; CDR3aa: CATSRRTGLYEQYF; CDR3nt: TGTGCCACCAGCAGGAGGACAGGGCTCTACGAGCAGTACTTC
j_gene: TRBJ2-5; d_gene: NA; v_gene: TRBV5-1; abundance: NA; CDR3aa: CASSLWTDQETQYF; CDR3nt: TGCGCCAGCAGCTTGTGGACAGACCAAGAGACCCAGTACTTC
j_gene: TRBJ2-2; d_gene: TRBD2; v_gene: TRBV7-9; abundance: NA; CDR3aa: CASSLALAVTGELFF; CDR3nt: TGTGCCAGCAGCTTAGCCCTAGCGGTAACCGGGGAGCTGTTTTTT
j_gene: TRBJ2-5; d_gene: NA; v_gene: TRBV28; abundance: NA; CDR3aa: CASSLSRTAKETQYF; CDR3nt: TGTGCCAGCAGTTTATCCAGGACAGCCAAAGAGACCCAGTACTTC
j_gene: TRBJ2-1; d_gene: NA; v_gene: TRBV28; abundance: NA; CDR3aa: CASSSPTMEQFF; CDR3nt: TGTGCCAGCAGTTCCCCCACAATGGAGCAGTTCTTC
j_gene: TRBJ1-1; d_gene: NA; v_gene: TRBV4-1; abundance: NA; CDR3aa: CASSQDPGQNTEAFF; CDR3nt: TGCGCCAGCAGCCAAGATCCGGGACAGAACACTGAAGCTTTCTTT
j_gene: TRBJ1-1; d_gene: NA; v_gene: TRBV3-1/TRBV3-2; abundance: NA; CDR3aa: CASSQGHLNTEAFF; CDR3nt: TGTGCCAGCAGCCAAGGACACCTTAACACTGAAGCTTTCTTT
j_gene: TRBJ2-7; d_gene: TRBD2; v_gene: TRBV3-1/TRBV3-2; abundance: NA; CDR3aa: CASSQEGGSYEQYF; CDR3nt: TGTGCCAGCAGCCAAGAGGGAGGGAGTTACGAGCAGTACTTC
j_gene: TRBJ2-1; d_gene: TRBD2; v_gene: TRBV5-1; abundance: NA; CDR3aa: CASSLGDMGLAGTSSYNEQFF; CDR3nt: TGCGCCAGCAGCCTGGGGGATATGGGACTAGCGGGAACAAGCTCCTACAATGAGCAGTTCTTC
j_gene: TRBJ1-2; d_gene: TRBD1; v_gene: TRBV15; abundance: NA; CDR3aa: CATSIDRGPLYGYTF; CDR3nt: TGTGCCACCAGCATTGACAGGGGGCCCCTCTATGGCTACACCTTC
j_gene: TRBJ2-5; d_gene: NA; v_gene: TRBV2; abundance: NA; CDR3aa: CASSGSQETQYF; CDR3nt: TGTGCCAGCAGTGGGAGCCAAGAGACCCAGTACTTC
j_gene: TRBJ2-3; d_gene: TRBD2; v_gene: TRBV7-3; abundance: NA; CDR3aa: CASSLKGGSGGTQYF; CDR3nt: TGTGCCAGCAGCCTAAAGGGAGGATCGGGGGGGACGCAGTATTTT
j_gene: TRBJ1-2; d_gene: NA; v_gene: TRBV28; abundance: NA; CDR3aa: CASSFSGNYGYTF; CDR3nt: TGTGCCAGCAGTTTTTCGGGGAACTATGGCTACACCTTC
j_gene: TRBJ2-3; d_gene: TRBD2; v_gene: TRBV4-1; abundance: NA; CDR3aa: CASSRLLAGGPTDTQYF; CDR3nt: TGCGCCAGCAGCCGCCTACTAGCGGGGGGGCCCACAGATACGCAGTATTTT
j_gene: TRBJ2-5; d_gene: NA; v_gene: TRBV30; abundance: NA; CDR3aa: CAWTPANGGTQYF; CDR3nt: TGTGCCTGGACCCCCGCGAACGGGGGGACCCAGTACTTC
j_gene: TRBJ1-6; d_gene: NA; v_gene: TRBV27; abundance: NA; CDR3aa: CASSLYGVTYNSPLHF; CDR3nt: TGTGCCAGCAGTTTATACGGGGTGACCTATAATTCACCCCTCCACTTT
j_gene: TRBJ2-1; d_gene: TRBD1; v_gene: TRBV7-8; abundance: NA; CDR3aa: CASSRRDSLHNEQFF; CDR3nt: TGTGCCAGCAGCCGCAGGGACAGTCTACACAATGAGCAGTTCTTC
j_gene: TRBJ1-5; d_gene: TRBD1; v_gene: TRBV5-6; abundance: NA; CDR3aa: CASSLGQGAGNQPQHF; CDR3nt: TGTGCCAGCAGCCTGGGACAGGGGGCCGGCAATCAGCCCCAGCATTTT
j_gene: TRBJ1-3; d_gene: NA; v_gene: TRBV9; abundance: NA; CDR3aa: CASSLGTPSGNTIYF; CDR3nt: TGTGCCAGCAGCCTAGGGACTCCCTCTGGAAACACCATATATTTT
j_gene: TRBJ2-5; d_gene: TRBD1; v_gene: TRBV5-1; abundance: NA; CDR3aa: CASSFGQGARVVGRQETQYF; CDR3nt: TGCGCCAGCAGCTTCGGGCAGGGGGCGCGAGTGGTCGGGAGACAAGAGACCCAGTACTTC
j_gene: TRBJ2-7; d_gene: TRBD2; v_gene: TRBV28; abundance: NA; CDR3aa: CASSGVAGGPYEQYF; CDR3nt: TGTGCCAGCAGTGGGGTCGCGGGAGGGCCCTACGAGCAGTACTTC
j_gene: TRBJ2-7; d_gene: TRBD2; v_gene: TRBV14; abundance: NA; CDR3aa: CASSPLAGDYEQYF; CDR3nt: TGTGCCAGCAGCCCACTAGCGGGGGACTACGAGCAGTACTTC
j_gene: TRBJ2-7; d_gene: TRBD2; v_gene: TRBV19; abundance: NA; CDR3aa: CASRRGGLADNSYEQYF; CDR3nt: TGTGCCAGTAGGAGGGGGGGACTAGCGGACAACTCCTACGAGCAGTACTTC
j_gene: TRBJ2-5; d_gene: NA; v_gene: TRBV28; abundance: NA; CDR3aa: CASSLSLSGKETQYF; CDR3nt: TGTGCCAGCAGTTTAAGCCTTAGCGGAAAAGAGACCCAGTACTTC
j_gene: TRBJ2-5; d_gene: TRBD2; v_gene: TRBV2; abundance: NA; CDR3aa: CASSGEAGPQETQYF; CDR3nt: TGTGCCAGCAGTGGCGAAGCGGGGCCCCAAGAGACCCAGTACTTC
j_gene: TRBJ2-3; d_gene: NA; v_gene: TRBV6-6; abundance: NA; CDR3aa: CASSYSLSGNTQYF; CDR3nt: TGTGCCAGCAGTTACTCTCTCTCGGGAAATACGCAGTATTTT
j_gene: TRBJ2-1; d_gene: NA; v_gene: TRBV27; abundance: once; CDR3aa: CASSFRDWDEQFF; CDR3nt: TGTGCCAGCAGTTTCCGGGATTGGGATGAGCAGTTCTTC
j_gene: TRBJ2-7; d_gene: NA; v_gene: TRBV6-5; abundance: NA; CDR3aa: CASSYSGQGSIYEQYF; CDR3nt: TGTGCCAGCAGTTACTCTGGGCAGGGGTCCATCTACGAGCAGTACTTC
j_gene: TRBJ2-7; d_gene: NA; v_gene: TRBV19; abundance: NA; CDR3aa: CASRRGGTYEQYF; CDR3nt: TGTGCCAGCAGACGGGGAGGCACCTACGAGCAGTACTTC
j_gene: TRBJ2-5; d_gene: TRBD1; v_gene: TRBV5-8; abundance: NA; CDR3aa: CASSLEGALGETQYF; CDR3nt: TGTGCCAGCAGCTTGGAGGGGGCGCTTGGGGAGACCCAGTACTTC
j_gene: TRBJ2-5; d_gene: NA; v_gene: TRBV5-1; abundance: NA; CDR3aa: CASSLGGGETQYF; CDR3nt: TGCGCCAGCAGCTTGGGAGGAGGGGAGACCCAGTACTTC
j_gene: TRBJ1-5; d_gene: TRBD1; v_gene: TRBV28; abundance: NA; CDR3aa: CASRGTGGRGDQPQHF; CDR3nt: TGTGCCAGCAGAGGGACAGGGGGAAGGGGGGATCAGCCCCAGCATTTT
j_gene: TRBJ2-3; d_gene: NA; v_gene: TRBV14; abundance: NA; CDR3aa: CASSQRGAGATQYF; CDR3nt: TGTGCCAGCAGCCAACGGGGGGCCGGGGCTACGCAGTATTTT
j_gene: TRBJ1-1; d_gene: NA; v_gene: TRBV12-3/TRBV12-4; abundance: NA; CDR3aa: CASSQDIAGEAFF; CDR3nt: TGTGCCAGCAGCCAAGACATTGCAGGCGAAGCTTTCTTT
j_gene: TRBJ2-7; d_gene: TRBD2; v_gene: TRBV4-2; abundance: few; CDR3aa: CASRSLAGGSYEQYF; CDR3nt: TGTGCCAGCAGGTCACTAGCGGGAGGATCCTACGAGCAGTACTTC
j_gene: TRBJ1-2; d_gene: TRBD1; v_gene: TRBV10-1; abundance: NA; CDR3aa: CASRAGSGQGPSSGYTF; CDR3nt: TGCGCCAGCAGGGCTGGATCCGGACAGGGCCCTTCTAGTGGCTACACCTTC
j_gene: TRBJ1-4; d_gene: NA; v_gene: TRBV5-1; abundance: NA; CDR3aa: CASSLTATNEKLFF; CDR3nt: TGCGCCAGCAGCCTGACAGCAACTAATGAAAAACTGTTTTTT
j_gene: TRBJ2-3; d_gene: NA; v_gene: TRBV27; abundance: NA; CDR3aa: CASSLYQGRSTDTQYF; CDR3nt: TGTGCCAGCAGTTTATACCAGGGCCGCAGCACAGATACGCAGTATTTT
j_gene: TRBJ2-1; d_gene: NA; v_gene: TRBV6-5; abundance: NA; CDR3aa: CASSSGVSYNEQFF; CDR3nt: TGTGCCAGCAGTTCGGGGGTCTCCTACAATGAGCAGTTCTTC
j_gene: TRBJ2-2; d_gene: TRBD1; v_gene: TRBV5-1; abundance: NA; CDR3aa: CASHYSQGALGTGELFF; CDR3nt: TGCGCCAGCCATTATTCTCAGGGGGCGTTGGGAACCGGGGAGCTGTTTTTT
j_gene: TRBJ2-2; d_gene: NA; v_gene: TRBV5-5; abundance: NA; CDR3aa: CASSPGTNTGELFF; CDR3nt: TGTGCCAGCAGCCCGGGGACGAACACCGGGGAGCTGTTTTTT